This TCR beta chain was retrieved from a study of T cells in Graves' hyperthyroidism and ophthalmopathy. Trimming took off 1 base at V and 3 bases at J, with 18 bases between the two ends. The germline V gene encodes CDR1 MDHEN and CDR2 SYDVKM. The CDR3 consists of 17 residues. Amplified TCR beta CDR3 regions came from RNA transcripts. In the first-round RT-PCR of the TCR CDR3, the HTBI primer set was used. TCRdb called the multiplex PCR reads again in MiXCR, with one record for every CDR3 protein. The profile covers approximately 210,000 distinct CDR3 sequences, with approximately 17% appearing a single time and 50% taken by the ten largest.

The TCR originated in a man aged 50 to 60 with Graves' hyperthyroidism. Sequenced sample: blood. This chain joins TRBV28 and TRBJ1-1; D might be TRBD1 (6 bases). CDR3 coding DNA: TGTGCCAGCAGTTTATCAGGGGCTCGTCGAAGGCACACTGAAGCTTTCTTT. Protein product: CASSLSGARRRHTEAFF.